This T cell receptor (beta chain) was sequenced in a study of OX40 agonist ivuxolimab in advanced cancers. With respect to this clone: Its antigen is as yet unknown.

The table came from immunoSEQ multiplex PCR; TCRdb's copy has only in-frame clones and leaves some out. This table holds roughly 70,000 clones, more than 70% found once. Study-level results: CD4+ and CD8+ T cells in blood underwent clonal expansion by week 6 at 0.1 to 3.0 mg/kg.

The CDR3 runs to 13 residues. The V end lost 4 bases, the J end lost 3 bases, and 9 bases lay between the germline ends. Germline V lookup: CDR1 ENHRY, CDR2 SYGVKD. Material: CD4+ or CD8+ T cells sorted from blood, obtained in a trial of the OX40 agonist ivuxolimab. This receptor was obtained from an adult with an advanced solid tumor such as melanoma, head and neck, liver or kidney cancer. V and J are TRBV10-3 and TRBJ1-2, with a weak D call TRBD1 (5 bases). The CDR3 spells CAISGRGHYGYTF. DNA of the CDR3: TGTGCCATCAGTGGCCGGGGCCACTATGGCTACACCTTC.